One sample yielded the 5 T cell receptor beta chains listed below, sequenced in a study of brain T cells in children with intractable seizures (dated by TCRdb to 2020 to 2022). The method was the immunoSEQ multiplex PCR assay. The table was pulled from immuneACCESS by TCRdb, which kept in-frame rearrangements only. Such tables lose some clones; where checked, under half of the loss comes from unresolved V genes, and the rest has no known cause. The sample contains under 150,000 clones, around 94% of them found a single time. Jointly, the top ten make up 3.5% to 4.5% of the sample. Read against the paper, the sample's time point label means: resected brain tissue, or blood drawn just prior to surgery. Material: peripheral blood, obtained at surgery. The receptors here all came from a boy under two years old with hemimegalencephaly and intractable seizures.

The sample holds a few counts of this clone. The CDR3 is CASSLLAGYEQYF. CDR3 nucleotides: TGTGCCAGCAGTTTACTAGCGGGCTACGAGCAGTACTTC. The chain carries TRBV27 and TRBJ2-7; 8 bases map to TRBD2. With V trimmed by 2 bases and J by 3 bases, 0 bases remained unmatched. The CDR3 length is 13 residues. Looked up from germline, CDR1 is MNHEY and CDR2 is SMNVEV (reference sequence).

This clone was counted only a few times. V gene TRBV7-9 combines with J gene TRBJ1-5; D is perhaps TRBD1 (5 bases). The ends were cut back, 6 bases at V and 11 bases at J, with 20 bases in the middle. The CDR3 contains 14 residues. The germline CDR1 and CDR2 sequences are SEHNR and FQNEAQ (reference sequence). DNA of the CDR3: TGTGCCAGCAGTCGGGGCGTGGATCACGCTTCCCAGCATTTT. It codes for CASSRGVDHASQHF.

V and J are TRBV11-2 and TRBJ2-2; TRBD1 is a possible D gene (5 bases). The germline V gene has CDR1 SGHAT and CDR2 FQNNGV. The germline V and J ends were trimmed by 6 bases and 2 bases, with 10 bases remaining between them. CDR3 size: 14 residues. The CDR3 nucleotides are TGTGCCAGCAGGGTGGACATCAACACCGGGGAGCTGTTTTTT. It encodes CASRVDINTGELFF.

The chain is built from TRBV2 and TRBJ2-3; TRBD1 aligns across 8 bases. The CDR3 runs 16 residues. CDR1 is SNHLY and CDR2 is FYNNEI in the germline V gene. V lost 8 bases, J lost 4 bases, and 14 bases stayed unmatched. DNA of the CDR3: TGTGCCAGCGCTGAAAGAACAGGGGGATTGGCAGATACGCAGTATTTT. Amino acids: CASAERTGGLADTQYF.

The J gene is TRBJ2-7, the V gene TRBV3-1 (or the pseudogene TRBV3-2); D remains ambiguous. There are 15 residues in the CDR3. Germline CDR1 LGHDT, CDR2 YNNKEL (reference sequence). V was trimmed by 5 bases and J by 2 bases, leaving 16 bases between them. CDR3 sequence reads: CASSSRWLGAYEQYF. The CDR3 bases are TGTGCCAGCAGCTCCCGTTGGCTAGGTGCCTACGAGCAGTACTTC.